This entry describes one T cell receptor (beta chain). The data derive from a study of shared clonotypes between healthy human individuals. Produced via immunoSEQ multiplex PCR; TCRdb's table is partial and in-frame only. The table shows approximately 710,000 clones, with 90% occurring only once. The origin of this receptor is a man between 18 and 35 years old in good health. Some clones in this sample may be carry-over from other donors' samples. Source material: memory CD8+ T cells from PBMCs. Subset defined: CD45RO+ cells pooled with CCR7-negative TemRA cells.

CDR3 residues: CASSQGTFPDTQYF. In nucleotides, the CDR3 is TGTGCCAGCAGCCAAGGGACATTCCCAGATACGCAGTATTTT. The gene calls are TRBV14 and TRBJ2-3; D might be TRBD1 (5 bases). The CDR3 spans 14 residues. Germline V lookup: CDR1 SGHDN, CDR2 FVKESK. V lost 1 base and J lost 4, with 9 bases in between.